This record concerns one T cell receptor beta chain sequence. Its matching antigen is unknown. The data were taken from a study of T cell repertoires in aging, cancer and after chemotherapy. Study details: Approximately 8 million TCR reads were in the whole dataset. General observations from the study: In each cancer cohort, median generation probability increased across chemotherapy, suggesting thymic output rebounded. Age-matched healthy donors had significantly more diverse, less clonal blood TCR repertoires than untreated cancer patients. In cancer patients, declining TCR diversity with age involved lost richness and lost evenness.

Peripheral blood genomic DNA, not sorted cells or RNA, was the template. A mixed TRB-A/B primer pool amplified rearranged TRB by multiplex touch-down PCR. TCRdb processed the multiplex PCR reads anew with MiXCR; each CDR3 protein has one entry. The data show around 2,500 distinct CDR3 sequences, more than 20% seen once. The sample comprised blood. This sequence was found in a human donor with a solid tumor.

CDR3 sequence (DNA): TGTGCCATCAGGGGACTAGCGGGGGGCACAGATACGCAGTATTTT. Protein sequence: CAIRGLAGGTDTQYF. This chain connects TRBV10-3 to TRBJ2-3, with 14 bases matching TRBD2. The V gene end was trimmed by 6 bases and the J gene end by 1 base; junction bases not matched to a gene: 0. CDR1 is ENHRY and CDR2 is SYGVKD in the germline V gene. There are 15 residues in the CDR3.